The 28 T cell receptor beta chains listed next were all sequenced from one sample in a study of graft-versus-host responses after intestinal transplantation. Clones were read by immunoSEQ multiplex PCR, and TCRdb kept only the in-frame ones, dropping some. Of 85,000 to 90,000 clones detected, roughly four fifths appear once; the ten largest clones hold approximately 17%. The antigens of these receptors remain unknown. The specimen comprised unstimulated CD8+ T cells sorted from spleen or lymph node cells, sampled before intestinal transplant. These receptors were collected from a human donor who received an intestinal transplant.

This CDR3 is CASSPVYMGANTGELFF. The CDR3 DNA sequence: TGTGCCAGCAGTCCCGTATATATGGGGGCGAACACCGGGGAGCTGTTTTTT. V is TRBV27 and J is TRBJ2-2; D is possibly TRBD1 or TRBD2 (5 bases each). The germline V gene encodes CDR1 MNHEY and CDR2 SMNVEV (reference sequence). V lost 5 bases, J lost 0 bases, and 16 bases lay in between. The CDR3 runs to 17 residues.

This clone showed up just a few times. The V gene is TRBV4-1, the J gene TRBJ1-1, with D hard to call. V lost 4 bases and J 1 base, leaving 7 bases between the germline ends. The germline V gene has CDR1 MGHRA and CDR2 YSYEKL. This CDR3 contains 13 residues. The CDR3 coding sequence is TGCGCCAGCAGCCCGGGTCAGAACACTGAAGCTTTCTTT. Protein product: CASSPGQNTEAFF.

This rearrangement joins TRBV6-5 to TRBJ1-2; D uncertain. The CDR3 loop spans 13 amino acids. Germline-derived CDR1 and CDR2 are MNHEY and SVGAGI. Trimming took off 6 bases at V and 7 bases at J, with 15 bases between the two ends. CDR3 bases: TGTGCCAGCAGCATCCCCCTTCTGGCTGGCTACACCTTC. Residues: CASSIPLLAGYTF.

This chain uses TRBV4-2 with TRBJ2-7; 8 bases map to TRBD1. CDR1 is LGHNA and CDR2 is YNFKEQ in the germline V gene. The length of the CDR3 is 16 residues. J gave up 0 bases and V 5 bases, and 9 bases lay outside the gene matches. The CDR3, as DNA: TGTGCCAGCAGCTTGAATCTGGACAGGGACTCCTACGAGCAGTACTTC. Translated, it gives CASSLNLDRDSYEQYF.

As for this clone: The junction shows a germline mismatch at one end, possibly a read error. This chain connects TRBV11-2 to TRBJ2-5; the D is unclear. This CDR3 has 15 amino acids. Germline lookup yields CDR1 SGHAT and CDR2 FQNNGV. In DNA form, the CDR3 reads TGTGCCAGCAGCTTAGATGTAGTTCTTCAAGAGGCCCAGTACTTC. Translating gives CASSLDVVLQEAQYF.

In its sample, this clone was seen a few times. This rearrangement joins TRBV6-5 to TRBJ1-2; D is unresolved. The CDR3 sequence is 13 residues long. CDR1 MNHEY and CDR2 SVGAGI come from the germline V gene. Trimming shortened V by 4 bases and J by 7 bases, and 13 bases separated the two germline ends. CDR3 amino acids: CASSLERSGGYTF. In DNA form, the CDR3 reads TGTGCCAGCAGTTTAGAGAGAAGTGGTGGCTACACCTTC.

The chain is built from TRBV19 and TRBJ2-1; D gene ambiguous. Germline CDR1 and CDR2: LNHDA and SQIVND (reference sequence). The CDR3 totals 12 residues. V lost 7 bases and J lost 6, with 10 bases in between. The CDR3 loop is CASTWGGNEQFF. CDR3 coding DNA: TGTGCCAGTACTTGGGGTGGCAATGAGCAGTTCTTC.

This chain joins TRBV6-6 and TRBJ1-5, with D possibly being TRBD1 (5 bases). The CDR3 is 16 amino acids. Trimming removed 2 bases from V and 5 bases from J, with 16 bases in between. From germline, CDR1 is MNHNY and CDR2 SVGAGI (reference sequence). In DNA form, the CDR3 reads TGTGCCAGCAGTTACCGCGGGGCGACCCGGGATCAGCCCCAGCATTTT. It translates to CASSYRGATRDQPQHF.

This chain links TRBV6-6 with TRBJ1-5; no definite D call. Trimming cost V 6 bases and J 4 bases, with 13 bases left between them. Germline CDR1 is MNHNY and CDR2 is SVGAGI (reference sequence). The CDR3 is 14 amino acids. The CDR3 region is CASSLLQLNQPQHF. The CDR3 coding sequence is TGTGCCAGCAGCCTCCTTCAATTGAATCAGCCCCAGCATTTT.

Details on this clone: One junction end does not reproduce the germline sequence, and a read error may be involved. The chain combines TRBV6-4 with TRBJ1-1, with TRBD1 as a possible D gene (6 bases). The CDR3 covers 12 residues. Germline lookup yields CDR1 MRHNA and CDR2 SNTAGT. The CDR3 nucleotides are TGCATCGACAGGCCGCGGAACACTGAAGCTTTCTTT. Translating it yields CIDRPRNTEAFF.

The V and J genes are TRBV2 and TRBJ2-3; possibly TRBD2 for D (5 bases). CDR1 is SNHLY and CDR2 is FYNNEI in the germline V gene. V was shortened by 5 bases and J by 5 bases, with 11 bases between the two germline ends. There are 13 residues in the CDR3. The chain's CDR3 is CASSPGVGDTQYF. The CDR3 DNA reads as TGTGCCAGCAGTCCCGGGGTAGGAGATACGCAGTATTTT.

This rearrangement joins TRBV7-8 to TRBJ1-4; weak D call: TRBD1 (5 bases). Germline loops: CDR1 SGHVS, CDR2 FQNEAQ. This CDR3 is 14 amino acids long. V was clipped by 4 bases and J by 5 bases, with 11 bases between them. The CDR3 protein is CASSSGNINEKLFF. For the CDR3, the DNA is TGTGCCAGCAGCTCAGGGAATATAAATGAAAAACTGTTTTTT.

CDR3 in DNA: TGCGCCAGCAGGCCGACAGGGAGTACGACCTACGAGCAGTACTTC. Its protein is CASRPTGSTTYEQYF. The gene calls are TRBV4-1 and TRBJ2-7; 7 bases line up with TRBD1. Germline trimming cut 6 bases from V and 2 bases from J; bases unmatched to any gene: 10. This CDR3 has 15 amino acids. From germline, CDR1 is MGHRA and CDR2 YSYEKL.

This rearrangement joins TRBV7-9 to TRBJ2-6; D may be TRBD1 or TRBD2 (5 bases each). Trimming removed 5 bases from V and 3 bases from J, with 8 bases in between. CDR3 length equals 14 residues. Germline V gene sequence: CDR1 SEHNR, CDR2 FQNEAQ (reference sequence). CDR3 nucleotides: TGTGCCAGCAGCCAGGGAGATGGGGCCAACGTCCTGACTTTC. This sequence encodes CASSQGDGANVLTF.

This rearrangement joins TRBV19 to TRBJ2-1; weak D call: TRBD1 (6 bases). The CDR3 covers 14 residues. The V and J ends lost 5 bases and 7 bases respectively, with 15 bases between them. The germline CDR1 and CDR2 sequences are LNHDA and SQIVND (reference sequence). The CDR3 bases are TGTGCCAGTAGTGCGACGAACAGGGAAAATGAGCAGTTCTTC. It codes for CASSATNRENEQFF.

V is TRBV5-4 and J is TRBJ2-7; 7 positions match TRBD2. Germline V gives CDR1 SGHNT, CDR2 YYREEE (reference sequence). There are 13 residues in the CDR3. J was trimmed by 3 bases and V by 4 bases; bases with no gene match: 4. The CDR3 bases are TGTGCCAGCAGCCCGACTAGCAGCTACGAGCAGTACTTC. Its translation is CASSPTSSYEQYF.

The chain carries TRBV15 and TRBJ2-5; 8 nucleotides line up with TRBD2. V lost 2 bases to trimming and J lost 5 bases; unmatched junction nucleotides: 7. Germline loops: CDR1 LNHNV, CDR2 YYDKDF (reference sequence). There are 15 residues in the CDR3. The DNA for the CDR3 is TGTGCCACCAGCAGAAGCAGCGGGGGCCGGGAGACCCAGTACTTC. Residues: CATSRSSGGRETQYF.

The chain has TRBV5-1 and TRBJ1-5, with a tentative D call TRBD1 (5 bases). The CDR3 runs 13 residues. V gave up 4 bases and J gave up 9 bases, with 14 bases separating them. Germline CDR1 and CDR2: SGHRS and YFSETQ. CDR3 nucleotides: TGCGCCAGCAGCCCCAATGGGGCCTGGCCCCAGCATTTT. Its translation is CASSPNGAWPQHF.

The chain has TRBV5-1 and TRBJ1-2, with unresolved D. Germline assignment: CDR1 SGHRS and CDR2 YFSETQ. Trimming removed 4 bases at V and 0 bases at J, with 10 bases between. The CDR3 has 14 amino acids. The CDR3 is CASSPPTANYGYTF. In DNA form, the CDR3 reads TGCGCCAGCAGCCCCCCCACAGCTAACTATGGCTACACCTTC.

This chain connects TRBV28 to TRBJ1-5, with 7 bases that match TRBD1. CDR1 is MDHEN and CDR2 is SYDVKM in the germline V gene. CDR3 length equals 15 residues. The ends lost 2 bases at V and 4 bases at J; junction bases unmatched: 5. CDR3 residues: CASSLEGAGNQPQHF. The CDR3 region has the DNA TGTGCCAGCAGTTTAGAGGGGGCCGGTAATCAGCCCCAGCATTTT.

Written as DNA, the CDR3 is TGTGCCAGTAGTATAATAGGGGAGGACGCTGAAGCTTTCTTT. This sequence encodes CASSIIGEDAEAFF. The chain carries TRBV19 and TRBJ1-1, with D perhaps TRBD1 (5 bases). V shed 2 bases and J shed 6 bases, with 13 bases lying between them. The length of the CDR3 is 14 residues. Germline CDR1 and CDR2: LNHDA and SQIVND (reference sequence).

This chain links TRBV9 with TRBJ2-3; possible D gene TRBD2, 6 bases. Germline CDR1 is SGDLS and CDR2 is YYNGEE. The ends were cut back, 0 bases at V and 2 bases at J, with 10 bases in the middle. The CDR3 contains 15 residues. CDR3 residues: CASSVGGGITDTQYF. The CDR3 nucleotides are TGTGCCAGCAGCGTAGGGGGCGGGATCACAGATACGCAGTATTTT.

The chain joins TRBV5-6 to TRBJ1-2; TRBD1 matches at 8 bases. This CDR3 is 13 amino acids long. CDR1 is SGHDT and CDR2 is YYEEEE in the germline V gene. V gave up 4 bases and J gave up 5 bases; unmatched junction bases: 4. The CDR3 is CASSQTGVYGYTF. The CDR3 DNA sequence: TGTGCCAGCAGCCAGACAGGGGTTTATGGCTACACCTTC. Looking up the rest from reference TRBV5-6 and TRBJ1-2 gives the full variable domain: DAGVTQSPTHLIKTRGQQVTLRCSPKSGHDTVSWYQQALGQGPQFIFQYYEEEERQRGNFPDRFSGHQFPNYSSELNVNALLLGDSALYLCASSQTGVYGYTFGSGTRLTVV.

On this clone: The identical CDR3 is also encoded by other nucleotide sequences in the sample. The genes are TRBV5-6 and TRBJ2-3; D ambiguous. The CDR3 has 13 amino acids. Deletions cut 0 bases from V and 1 base from J, with 3 bases between. Germline assignment: CDR1 SGHDT and CDR2 YYEEEE. CDR3 DNA sequence: TGTGCCAGCAGCTTGGCAGGCACAGATACGCAGTATTTT. Its translation: CASSLAGTDTQYF.

The chain recombines TRBV6-6 with TRBJ1-1, with TRBD1 matching over 10 bases. The CDR3 has 14 residues. V gave up 2 bases and J gave up 6 bases; unmatched junction bases: 3. Germline assignment: CDR1 MNHNY and CDR2 SVGAGI (reference sequence). CDR3 in amino acids: CASSYGTGVPEAFF. The CDR3 bases are TGTGCCAGCAGTTACGGGACAGGGGTTCCTGAAGCTTTCTTT.

The chain links TRBV4-1 to TRBJ1-2; D remains ambiguous. CDR1 is MGHRA, CDR2 YSYEKL, per germline. The CDR3 contains 14 residues. Deletions cut 0 bases from V and 4 bases from J, with 9 bases between. CDR3 protein: CASSQEGPFYGYTF. CDR3 sequence (DNA): TGCGCCAGCAGCCAAGAGGGCCCTTTCTATGGCTACACCTTC.

In its sample, this clone was seen a few times. The chain links TRBV11-2 to TRBJ1-1; no clear D gene. V was shortened by 4 bases and J by 0 bases, with 12 bases between the two germline ends. This CDR3 comprises 15 residues. CDR1 SGHAT and CDR2 FQNNGV come from the germline V gene. CDR3 nucleotide sequence: TGTGCCAGCAGCTATCCCGGGAGATTGAACACTGAAGCTTTCTTT. Translating gives CASSYPGRLNTEAFF.

The rearrangement uses TRBV6-5 and TRBJ2-7; a weak D match, TRBD1 (6 bases). Germline values: CDR1 MNHEY, CDR2 SVGAGI. V was cut by 8 bases and J by 5 bases, with 16 bases left in between. This CDR3 spans 13 amino acids. The CDR3, as DNA: TGTGCCAGCTCTACAGGGAGAGTGAACGAGCAGTACTTC. Translation gives CASSTGRVNEQYF.